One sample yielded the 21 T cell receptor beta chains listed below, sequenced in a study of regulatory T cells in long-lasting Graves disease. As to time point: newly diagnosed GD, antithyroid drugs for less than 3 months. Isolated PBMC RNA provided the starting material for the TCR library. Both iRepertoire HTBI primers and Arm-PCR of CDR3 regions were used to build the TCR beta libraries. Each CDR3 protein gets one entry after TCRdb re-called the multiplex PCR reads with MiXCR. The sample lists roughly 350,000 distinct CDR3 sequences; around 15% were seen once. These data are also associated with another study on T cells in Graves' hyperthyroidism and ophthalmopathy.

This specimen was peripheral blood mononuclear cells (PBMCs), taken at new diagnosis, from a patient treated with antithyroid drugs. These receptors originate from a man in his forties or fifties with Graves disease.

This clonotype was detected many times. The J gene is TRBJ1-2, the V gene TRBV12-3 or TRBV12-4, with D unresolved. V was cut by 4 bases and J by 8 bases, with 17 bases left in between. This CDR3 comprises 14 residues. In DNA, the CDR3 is TGTGCCAGCAGTTCCCCGGGCTTCGCGCCCGGCTACACCTTC. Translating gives CASSSPGFAPGYTF.

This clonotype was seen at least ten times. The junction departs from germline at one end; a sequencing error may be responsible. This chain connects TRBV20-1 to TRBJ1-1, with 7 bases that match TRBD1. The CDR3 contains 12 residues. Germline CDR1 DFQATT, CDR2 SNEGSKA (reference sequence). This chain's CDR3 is CSAGDRDTEAFF. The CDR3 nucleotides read TGCAGTGCTGGAGACAGGGACACTGAAGCTTTCTTT.

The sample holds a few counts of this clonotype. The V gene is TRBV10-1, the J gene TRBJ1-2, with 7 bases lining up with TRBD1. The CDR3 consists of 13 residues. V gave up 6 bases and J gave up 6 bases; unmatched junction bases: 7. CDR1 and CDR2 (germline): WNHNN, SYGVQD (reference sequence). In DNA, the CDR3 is TGCGCCAGCAGCCGGGACAGAAGGGATGGCTACACCTTC. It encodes CASSRDRRDGYTF.

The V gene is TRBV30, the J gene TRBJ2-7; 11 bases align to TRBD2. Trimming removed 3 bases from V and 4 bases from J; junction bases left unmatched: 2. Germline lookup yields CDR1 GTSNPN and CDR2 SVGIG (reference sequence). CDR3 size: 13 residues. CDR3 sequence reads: CAWRVAGGYEQYF. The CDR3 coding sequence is TGTGCCTGGAGGGTAGCGGGGGGGTACGAGCAGTACTTC.

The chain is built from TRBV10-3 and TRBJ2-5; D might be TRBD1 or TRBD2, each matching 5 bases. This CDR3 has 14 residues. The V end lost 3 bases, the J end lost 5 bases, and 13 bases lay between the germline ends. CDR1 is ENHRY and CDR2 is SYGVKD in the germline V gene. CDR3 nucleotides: TGTGCCATCAGTGAAGATACTAGGGGCGAGACCCAGTACTTC. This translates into CAISEDTRGETQYF.

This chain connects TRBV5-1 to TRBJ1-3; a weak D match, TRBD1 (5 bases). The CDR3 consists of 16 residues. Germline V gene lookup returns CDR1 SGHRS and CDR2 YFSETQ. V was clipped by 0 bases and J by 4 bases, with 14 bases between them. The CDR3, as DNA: TGCGCCAGCAGCTTGGTGGGACCAGGGTTCGGAAACACCATATATTTT. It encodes CASSLVGPGFGNTIYF.

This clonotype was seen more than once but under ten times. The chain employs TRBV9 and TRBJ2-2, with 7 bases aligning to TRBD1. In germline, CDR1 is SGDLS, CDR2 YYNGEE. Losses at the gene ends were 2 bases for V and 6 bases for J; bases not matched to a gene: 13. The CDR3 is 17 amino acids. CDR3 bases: TGTGCCAGCAGCGTCCGCAGACAGGGTGGTGTTTCCGGGGAGCTGTTTTTT. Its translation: CASSVRRQGGVSGELFF. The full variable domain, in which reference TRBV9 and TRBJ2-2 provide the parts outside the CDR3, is DSGVTQTPKHLITATGQRVTLRCSPRSGDLSVYWYQQSLDQGLQFLIQYYNGEERAKGNILERFSAQQFPDLHSELNLSSLELGDSALYFCASSVRRQGGVSGELFFGEGSRLTVL.

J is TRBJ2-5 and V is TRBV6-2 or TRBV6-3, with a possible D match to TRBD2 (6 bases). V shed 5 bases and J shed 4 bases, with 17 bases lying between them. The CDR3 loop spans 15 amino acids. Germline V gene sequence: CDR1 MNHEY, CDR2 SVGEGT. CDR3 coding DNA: TGTGCCAGCAGTGAACTGCCCGCTAGCGTAGAGACCCAGTACTTC. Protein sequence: CASSELPASVETQYF.

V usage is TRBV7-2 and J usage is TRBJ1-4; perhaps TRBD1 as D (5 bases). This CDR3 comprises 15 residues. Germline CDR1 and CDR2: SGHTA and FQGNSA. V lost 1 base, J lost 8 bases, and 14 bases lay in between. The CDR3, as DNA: TGTGCCAGCAGCTTAGAGCAGGGTTTAAAGGAAAAACTGTTTTTT. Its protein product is CASSLEQGLKEKLFF.

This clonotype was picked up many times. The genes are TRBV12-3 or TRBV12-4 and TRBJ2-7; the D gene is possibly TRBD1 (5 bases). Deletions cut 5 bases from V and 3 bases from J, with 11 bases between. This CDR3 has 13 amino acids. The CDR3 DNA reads TGTGCCAGCAGTACGGACACATTCTACGAGCAGTACTTC. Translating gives CASSTDTFYEQYF.

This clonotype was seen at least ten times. The CDR3 reads CASRPTGQRASQPQHF. The DNA for the CDR3 is TGTGCCAGCAGACCCACGGGACAGCGGGCTTCCCAGCCCCAGCATTTT. This chain joins TRBV6-1 and TRBJ1-5, with 7 bases fitting TRBD1. Germline-derived CDR1 and CDR2 are MNHNS and SASEGT. V was pared by 6 bases and J by 7 bases, with 15 bases of the junction left unmatched. This CDR3 spans 16 amino acids.

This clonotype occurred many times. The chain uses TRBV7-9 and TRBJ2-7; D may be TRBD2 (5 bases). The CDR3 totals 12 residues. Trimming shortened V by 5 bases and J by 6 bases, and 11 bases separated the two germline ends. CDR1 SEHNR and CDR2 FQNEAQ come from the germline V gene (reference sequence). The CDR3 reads CASSINGVEQYF. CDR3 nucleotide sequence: TGTGCCAGCAGCATAAACGGGGTCGAGCAGTACTTC.

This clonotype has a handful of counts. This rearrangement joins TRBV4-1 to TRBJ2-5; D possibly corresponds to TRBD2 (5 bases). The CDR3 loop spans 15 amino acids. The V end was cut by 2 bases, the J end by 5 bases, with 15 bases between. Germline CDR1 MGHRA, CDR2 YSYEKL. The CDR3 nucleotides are TGCGCCAGCAGCCAAAGAGCCGGAGGTGCGGAGACCCAGTACTTC. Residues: CASSQRAGGAETQYF.

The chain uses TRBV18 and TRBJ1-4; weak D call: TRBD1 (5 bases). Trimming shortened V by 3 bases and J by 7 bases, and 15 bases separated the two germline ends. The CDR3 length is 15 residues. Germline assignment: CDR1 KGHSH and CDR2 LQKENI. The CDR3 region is CASSPNRGGSEKLFF. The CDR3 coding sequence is TGTGCCAGCTCACCTAACCGGGGCGGGAGTGAAAAACTGTTTTTT.

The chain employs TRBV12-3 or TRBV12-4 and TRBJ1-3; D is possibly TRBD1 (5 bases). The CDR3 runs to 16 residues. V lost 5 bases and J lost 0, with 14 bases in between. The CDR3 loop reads CASSPGLRNSGNTIYF. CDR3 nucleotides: TGTGCCAGCAGTCCGGGACTTCGCAACTCTGGAAACACCATATATTTT.

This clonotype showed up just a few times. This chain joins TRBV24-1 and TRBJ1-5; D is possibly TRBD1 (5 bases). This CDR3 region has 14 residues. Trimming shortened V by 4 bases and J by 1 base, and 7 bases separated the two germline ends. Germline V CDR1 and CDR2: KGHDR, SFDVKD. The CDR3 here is CATSDDRSNQPQHF. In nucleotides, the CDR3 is TGTGCCACCAGTGACGACAGAAGCAATCAGCCCCAGCATTTT.

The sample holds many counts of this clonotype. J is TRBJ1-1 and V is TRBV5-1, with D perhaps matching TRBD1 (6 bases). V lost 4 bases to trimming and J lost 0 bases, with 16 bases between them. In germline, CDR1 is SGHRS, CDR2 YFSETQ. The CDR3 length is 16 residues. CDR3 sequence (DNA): TGCGCCAGCAGCATCGGACAGAGACTCATGAACACTGAAGCTTTCTTT. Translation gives CASSIGQRLMNTEAFF.

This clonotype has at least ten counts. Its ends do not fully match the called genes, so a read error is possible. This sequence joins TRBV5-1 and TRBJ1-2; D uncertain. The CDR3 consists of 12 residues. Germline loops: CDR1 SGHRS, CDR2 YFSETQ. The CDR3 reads CASSLRRDGYTF. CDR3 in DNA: TGCGCCAGTAGCTTGAGAAGGGATGGCTACACCTTC.

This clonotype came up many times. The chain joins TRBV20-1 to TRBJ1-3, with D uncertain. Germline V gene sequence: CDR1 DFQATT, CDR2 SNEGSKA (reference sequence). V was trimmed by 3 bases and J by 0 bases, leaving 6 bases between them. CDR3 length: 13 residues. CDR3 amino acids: CSARLSSGNTIYF. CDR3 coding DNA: TGCAGTGCTAGGTTGAGCTCTGGAAACACCATATATTTT.

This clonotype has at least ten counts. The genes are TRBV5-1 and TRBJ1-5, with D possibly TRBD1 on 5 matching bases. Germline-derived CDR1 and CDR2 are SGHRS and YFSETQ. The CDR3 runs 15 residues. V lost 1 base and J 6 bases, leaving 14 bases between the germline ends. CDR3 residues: CASSLTAGEAQPQHF. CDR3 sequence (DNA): TGCGCCAGCAGCTTGACCGCGGGGGAGGCTCAGCCCCAGCATTTT.

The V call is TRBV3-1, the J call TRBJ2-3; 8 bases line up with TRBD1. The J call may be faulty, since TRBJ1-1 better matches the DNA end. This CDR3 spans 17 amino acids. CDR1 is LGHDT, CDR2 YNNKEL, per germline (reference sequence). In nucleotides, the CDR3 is TGTGCCAGCAGCCTCTCTTCCTGGACAGGGCAACGCACTGAAGCTTTCTTT. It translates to CASSLSSWTGQRTEAFF.